A selection of T cell receptor beta chains follows, all from one sample in a study of blood T cell repertoires in COVID-19. The repertoire was sequenced with immunoSEQ multiplex PCR; TCRdb's copy has only in-frame clones and lacks some. This table holds around 110,000 clones, about 80% found once. The sequenced sample was peripheral blood. The receptors stem from a man in his sixties or seventies with active or convalescent COVID-19. Each CDR3 is given with its conserved first and last residue. Each record gives: V gene, D gene, clone size, J gene, CDR3 protein, CDR3 DNA. A D gene is named only where the DNA matches it firmly. A row's size may be missing; if present it is once, few, many or a size class.

v_call: TRBV12-5; d_call: NA; clone_size: NA; j_call: TRBJ1-2; cdr3_aa: CASGLVPVREEGYTF; cdr3_nt: TGTGCTAGTGGTTTGGTACCAGTTCGGGAGGAGGGCTACACCTTC
v_call: TRBV24-1; d_call: TRBD1; clone_size: NA; j_call: TRBJ2-3; cdr3_aa: CATSLGQTNTDTQYF; cdr3_nt: TGTGCCACCAGCCTGGGACAGACAAACACAGATACGCAGTATTTT
v_call: TRBV7-8; d_call: NA; clone_size: NA; j_call: TRBJ2-5; cdr3_aa: CASSLGTGPKTQYF; cdr3_nt: TGTGCCAGCAGCTTAGGTACAGGGCCGAAGACCCAGTACTTC
v_call: TRBV5-5; d_call: NA; clone_size: NA; j_call: TRBJ1-5; cdr3_aa: CASSLREMGGNQPQHF; cdr3_nt: TGTGCCAGCAGCTTGAGAGAGATGGGCGGCAATCAGCCCCAGCATTTT
v_call: TRBV12-2; d_call: NA; clone_size: NA; j_call: TRBJ1-2; cdr3_aa: CASRLGGYYGYTF; cdr3_nt: TGTGCAAGTCGCTTAGGCGGGTACTATGGCTACACCTTC
v_call: TRBV6-5; d_call: TRBD1; clone_size: NA; j_call: TRBJ1-2; cdr3_aa: CASSYGQGSYTF; cdr3_nt: TGTGCCAGCAGTTATGGACAGGGAAGCTACACCTTC
v_call: TRBV11-3; d_call: TRBD1; clone_size: NA; j_call: TRBJ2-4; cdr3_aa: CASSLGQGLNIQYF; cdr3_nt: TGTGCCAGCAGCCTGGGACAGGGGCTAAACATTCAGTACTTC
v_call: TRBV4-3; d_call: NA; clone_size: NA; j_call: TRBJ2-3; cdr3_aa: CASSQDAGREKQYF; cdr3_nt: TGCGCCAGCAGCCAAGATGCGGGCCGAGAGAAGCAGTATTTT
v_call: TRBV7-2; d_call: NA; clone_size: NA; j_call: TRBJ1-6; cdr3_aa: CASSLDQGQYSPLHF; cdr3_nt: TGTGCCAGCAGCTTAGATCAGGGGCAGTACTCACCCCTCCACTTT
v_call: TRBV29-1; d_call: NA; clone_size: NA; j_call: TRBJ2-5; cdr3_aa: CSVGPETQYF; cdr3_nt: TGCAGCGTTGGGCCGGAGACCCAGTACTTC
v_call: TRBV7-9; d_call: NA; clone_size: once; j_call: TRBJ2-3; cdr3_aa: CASSLAGSTDTQYF; cdr3_nt: TGTGCCAGCAGCTTGGCAGGGAGCACAGATACGCAGTATTTT
v_call: TRBV11-3; d_call: NA; clone_size: few; j_call: TRBJ2-7; cdr3_aa: CASSPSGSIYEQYF; cdr3_nt: TGTGCCAGCAGCCCGAGCGGGTCGATCTACGAGCAGTACTTC
v_call: TRBV2; d_call: NA; clone_size: NA; j_call: TRBJ2-7; cdr3_aa: CASRMRQSSYEQYF; cdr3_nt: TGTGCCAGCAGGATGCGACAGAGCTCCTACGAGCAGTACTTC
v_call: TRBV7-8; d_call: TRBD1; clone_size: NA; j_call: TRBJ1-4; cdr3_aa: CASSSRQTGNEKLFF; cdr3_nt: TGTGCCAGCAGCTCTAGGCAGACAGGGAACGAAAAACTGTTTTTT
v_call: TRBV7-2; d_call: NA; clone_size: NA; j_call: TRBJ2-7; cdr3_aa: CASSYLSGYEQYF; cdr3_nt: TGTGCCAGCAGCTACCTATCAGGATACGAGCAGTACTTC
v_call: TRBV28; d_call: NA; clone_size: NA; j_call: TRBJ1-2; cdr3_aa: CASSLAVVENYGYTF; cdr3_nt: TGTGCCAGCAGTTTGGCGGTTGTGGAGAACTATGGCTACACCTTC
v_call: TRBV5-6; d_call: NA; clone_size: NA; j_call: TRBJ2-7; cdr3_aa: CASGQTGPGYEQYF; cdr3_nt: TGTGCCAGCGGCCAGACGGGTCCCGGGTACGAGCAGTACTTC
v_call: TRBV14; d_call: NA; clone_size: few; j_call: TRBJ1-1; cdr3_aa: CASSQMSGGTEAFF; cdr3_nt: TGTGCCAGCAGCCAAATGTCGGGAGGCACTGAAGCTTTCTTT
v_call: TRBV6-4; d_call: NA; clone_size: NA; j_call: TRBJ2-3; cdr3_aa: CASSVPRTITDTQYF; cdr3_nt: TGTGCCAGCAGTGTCCCCCGGACTATCACAGATACGCAGTATTTT
v_call: TRBV24-1; d_call: TRBD1; clone_size: NA; j_call: TRBJ1-6; cdr3_aa: CATSDGQGNNSPLHF; cdr3_nt: TGTGCCACCAGTGACGGACAGGGGAATAATTCACCCCTCCACTTT
v_call: TRBV7-9; d_call: NA; clone_size: NA; j_call: TRBJ2-2; cdr3_aa: CASSPSGKSGELFF; cdr3_nt: TGTGCCAGCAGCCCTTCGGGGAAGAGCGGGGAGCTGTTTTTT
v_call: TRBV4-3; d_call: NA; clone_size: NA; j_call: TRBJ1-2; cdr3_aa: CASSQDRTDMYYGYTF; cdr3_nt: TGCGCCAGCAGCCAAGACCGGACAGATATGTACTATGGCTACACCTTC
v_call: TRBV3-1/TRBV3-2; d_call: TRBD1; clone_size: once; j_call: TRBJ1-2; cdr3_aa: CASRDYRGDGYTF; cdr3_nt: TGTGCCAGCAGGGACTACAGGGGTGATGGCTACACCTTC
v_call: TRBV28; d_call: NA; clone_size: many; j_call: TRBJ2-7; cdr3_aa: CASLGFSGTYEQYF; cdr3_nt: TGTGCCAGCCTGGGGTTTAGCGGAACCTACGAGCAGTACTTC
v_call: TRBV5-1; d_call: TRBD2; clone_size: NA; j_call: TRBJ2-5; cdr3_aa: CASSTGTSGGVTQETQYF; cdr3_nt: TGCGCCAGCAGCACCGGGACTAGCGGGGGGGTCACGCAAGAGACCCAGTACTTC
v_call: TRBV28; d_call: TRBD1; clone_size: NA; j_call: TRBJ2-2; cdr3_aa: CASSLYTGGTGELFF; cdr3_nt: TGTGCCAGCAGTTTATATACAGGGGGAACCGGGGAGCTGTTTTTT
v_call: TRBV5-1; d_call: NA; clone_size: NA; j_call: TRBJ2-5; cdr3_aa: CASSLAGAQETQYF; cdr3_nt: TGCGCCAGCAGCTTGGCAGGGGCCCAAGAGACCCAGTACTTC
v_call: TRBV2; d_call: NA; clone_size: NA; j_call: TRBJ1-6; cdr3_aa: CASRRGGSNSPLHF; cdr3_nt: TGTGCCAGCAGGAGGGGGGGATCGAATTCACCCCTCCACTTT
v_call: TRBV9; d_call: TRBD1; clone_size: NA; j_call: TRBJ2-7; cdr3_aa: CASSVGTGRLDEQYF; cdr3_nt: TGTGCCAGCAGCGTAGGGACAGGTCGTTTGGACGAGCAGTACTTC
v_call: TRBV19; d_call: NA; clone_size: NA; j_call: TRBJ2-2; cdr3_aa: CASTPNRGAGELFF; cdr3_nt: TGTGCCAGTACCCCCAATCGTGGAGCCGGGGAGCTGTTTTTT
v_call: TRBV9; d_call: NA; clone_size: NA; j_call: TRBJ1-5; cdr3_aa: CASSVGHSSNQPQHF; cdr3_nt: TGTGCCAGCAGCGTAGGACACTCTAGCAATCAGCCCCAGCATTTT
v_call: TRBV7-2; d_call: TRBD1; clone_size: NA; j_call: TRBJ2-7; cdr3_aa: CASSSGQVYEQYF; cdr3_nt: TGTGCCAGCAGCTCGGGACAGGTCTACGAGCAGTACTTC
v_call: TRBV24-1; d_call: NA; clone_size: NA; j_call: TRBJ2-3; cdr3_aa: CATSDSRGTDTQYF; cdr3_nt: TGTGCCACCAGTGACTCTAGAGGCACAGATACGCAGTATTTT
v_call: TRBV12-3/TRBV12-4; d_call: NA; clone_size: NA; j_call: TRBJ2-1; cdr3_aa: CASSFPGIGEQFF; cdr3_nt: TGTGCCAGCAGTTTCCCAGGGATAGGTGAGCAGTTCTTC
v_call: TRBV7-2; d_call: NA; clone_size: few; j_call: TRBJ2-1; cdr3_aa: CASSQLMGGGLTPYNEQFF; cdr3_nt: TGTGCCAGCAGCCAGCTTATGGGAGGGGGACTAACCCCTTACAATGAGCAGTTCTTC
v_call: TRBV5-1; d_call: TRBD2; clone_size: few; j_call: TRBJ2-7; cdr3_aa: CASSPGSSGINLLPFGQYF; cdr3_nt: TGCGCCAGCAGCCCGGGTTCTAGCGGGATTAACCTCCTCCCCTTTGGGCAGTACTTC
v_call: TRBV7-2; d_call: NA; clone_size: NA; j_call: TRBJ2-1; cdr3_aa: CASSPGQYSYNEQFF; cdr3_nt: TGTGCCAGCAGCCCCGGACAGTACTCCTACAATGAGCAGTTCTTC
v_call: TRBV19; d_call: TRBD1; clone_size: NA; j_call: TRBJ1-1; cdr3_aa: CASKYRGSTEAFF; cdr3_nt: TGTGCCAGTAAGTACAGGGGATCTACTGAAGCTTTCTTT
v_call: TRBV6-2/TRBV6-3; d_call: TRBD1; clone_size: NA; j_call: TRBJ2-7; cdr3_aa: CASSYADRGLGEQYF; cdr3_nt: TGTGCCAGCAGTTACGCCGACAGGGGCCTAGGCGAGCAGTACTTC
v_call: TRBV5-1; d_call: NA; clone_size: NA; j_call: TRBJ1-1; cdr3_aa: CASKGDLTGMNTEAFF; cdr3_nt: TGCGCCAGCAAAGGAGACCTCACAGGGATGAACACTGAAGCTTTCTTT
v_call: TRBV25-1; d_call: NA; clone_size: NA; j_call: TRBJ1-2; cdr3_aa: CASSGGRGYTF; cdr3_nt: TGTGCCAGCAGCGGGGGTCGTGGCTACACCTTC
v_call: TRBV7-8; d_call: NA; clone_size: NA; j_call: TRBJ1-3; cdr3_aa: CASRATGNTIYF; cdr3_nt: TGTGCCAGCAGGGCAACTGGAAACACCATATATTTT
v_call: TRBV10-3; d_call: TRBD1; clone_size: NA; j_call: TRBJ1-2; cdr3_aa: CAISGTGVGYTF; cdr3_nt: TGTGCCATCAGCGGCACAGGGGTTGGCTACACCTTC
v_call: TRBV6-6; d_call: NA; clone_size: NA; j_call: TRBJ1-1; cdr3_aa: CASRGTTLNTEAFF; cdr3_nt: TGTGCCAGCAGGGGGACAACACTGAACACTGAAGCTTTCTTT
v_call: TRBV6-5; d_call: TRBD1; clone_size: NA; j_call: TRBJ1-2; cdr3_aa: CASSQGMDRTYGYTF; cdr3_nt: TGTGCCAGCAGTCAGGGGATGGACAGGACCTATGGCTACACCTTC
v_call: TRBV9; d_call: TRBD2; clone_size: NA; j_call: TRBJ2-7; cdr3_aa: CASSVGSGTWIYEQYF; cdr3_nt: TGTGCCAGCAGCGTAGGAAGCGGGACCTGGATCTACGAGCAGTACTTC
v_call: TRBV24-1; d_call: TRBD1; clone_size: NA; j_call: TRBJ2-7; cdr3_aa: CATSDSARDRGIYEQYF; cdr3_nt: TGTGCCACCAGTGACTCTGCCCGGGACAGGGGGATCTACGAGCAGTACTTC
v_call: TRBV7-9; d_call: NA; clone_size: NA; j_call: TRBJ1-1; cdr3_aa: CASSLLEGWNTEAFF; cdr3_nt: TGTGCCAGCAGCTTATTGGAGGGTTGGAACACTGAAGCTTTCTTT
v_call: TRBV2; d_call: TRBD1; clone_size: NA; j_call: TRBJ1-4; cdr3_aa: CASSGRDRGDEKLFF; cdr3_nt: TGTGCCAGCAGCGGTCGCGACAGGGGAGATGAAAAACTGTTTTTT
v_call: TRBV3-1/TRBV3-2; d_call: TRBD2; clone_size: NA; j_call: TRBJ2-5; cdr3_aa: CASSRGTSRETQYF; cdr3_nt: TGTGCCAGCAGCCGCGGGACTAGCCGAGAGACCCAGTACTTC
v_call: TRBV4-2; d_call: TRBD1; clone_size: NA; j_call: TRBJ2-7; cdr3_aa: CASSRTVPGQQFRSSYEQYF; cdr3_nt: TGTGCCAGCAGCCGCACTGTACCGGGACAGCAATTCAGGAGCTCCTACGAGCAGTACTTC
v_call: TRBV29-1; d_call: NA; clone_size: NA; j_call: TRBJ1-5; cdr3_aa: CSAATGINQPQHF; cdr3_nt: TGCAGCGCGGCAACAGGGATCAATCAGCCCCAGCATTTT
v_call: TRBV5-1; d_call: NA; clone_size: NA; j_call: TRBJ2-5; cdr3_aa: CASSSKQGSAETQYF; cdr3_nt: TGCGCCAGCAGCTCCAAACAGGGCTCGGCAGAGACCCAGTACTTC